These 22 T cell receptor beta chains were sequenced from one sample in a study of blood T cell repertoires in COVID-19. TCRdb's table, derived via immunoSEQ multiplex PCR, lists solely in-frame clones and lacks some. The profile shows about 200,000 clones, about nine tenths of them singletons. Sequenced material: peripheral blood. These receptors all come from a man aged 80 or over with acute or convalescent COVID-19.

This chain joins TRBV19 and TRBJ2-2; 10 bases agree with TRBD2. Germline assignment: CDR1 LNHDA and CDR2 SQIVND (reference sequence). After removal of 9 bases from V and 4 bases from J, the junction contained 8 bases not matched to a gene. The CDR3 contains 15 residues. The CDR3 nucleotides are TGTGCCAGCTACTCGGGACTAGCGACCACCGGGGAGCTGTTTTTT. Its protein is CASYSGLATTGELFF.

J is TRBJ2-7 and V is TRBV6-5, with TRBD2 matching 7 bases. The CDR3 sequence is 15 residues long. The germline V gene has CDR1 MNHEY and CDR2 SVGAGI. The trim removed 5 bases at V and 2 bases at J, leaving 9 bases unmatched. The CDR3 spells CASSRREGGAYEQYV. The DNA of the CDR3 is TGTGCCAGCAGTCGGAGGGAGGGCGGGGCCTACGAGCAGTACGTC.

This rearrangement joins TRBV2 to TRBJ2-1; TRBD2 might be the D (5 bases). V was shortened by 3 bases and J by 2 bases, with 14 bases between the two germline ends. Looked up from germline, CDR1 is SNHLY and CDR2 is FYNNEI. The length of the CDR3 is 16 residues. CDR3 in DNA: TGTGCCAGCAGTGATTGGACTGCGGGCACCTACAATGAGCAGTTCTTC. The encoded protein is CASSDWTAGTYNEQFF.

The chain employs TRBV18 and TRBJ2-7; D perhaps matches TRBD2 (5 bases). CDR3 length: 13 amino acids. The germline V gene has CDR1 KGHSH and CDR2 LQKENI. The V end was cut by 2 bases, the J end by 6 bases, with 11 bases between. CDR3 coding DNA: TGTGCCAGCTCACCAAAAACCAGCGGCGAGCAGTACTTC. Residues: CASSPKTSGEQYF.

The chain joins TRBV5-1 to TRBJ2-5, with a weak D call TRBD1 (5 bases). V was shortened by 2 bases and J by 4 bases, with 9 bases between the two germline ends. CDR3 size: 13 residues. CDR1 and CDR2 (germline): SGHRS, YFSETQ. The CDR3 reads CASSLQDRETQYF. CDR3 sequence (DNA): TGCGCCAGCAGCTTACAGGATCGAGAGACCCAGTACTTC.

The rearrangement links TRBV18 to TRBJ1-1; D might be TRBD1 (6 bases). With 5 bases removed from V and 0 bases from J, the gap between germline ends came to 13 bases. The CDR3 contains 15 residues. CDR1 and CDR2 from the germline V gene are KGHSH and LQKENI. The chain's CDR3 is CASSFQTGMNTEAFF. CDR3 sequence (DNA): TGTGCCAGCTCATTTCAGACAGGCATGAACACTGAAGCTTTCTTT.

This chain's CDR3 is CASSLSRGGLSGNTIYF. The CDR3 DNA follows: TGTGCCAGCAGCTTATCCCGGGGAGGCCTCTCTGGAAACACCATATATTTT. V usage is TRBV11-2 and J usage is TRBJ1-3; no clear D gene. The CDR3 contains 17 residues. Trimming removed 2 bases from V and 0 bases from J, with 14 bases in between. Germline V gene data show CDR1 as SGHAT and CDR2 as FQNNGV.

This chain uses TRBV5-1 with TRBJ1-2; 7 nucleotides agree with TRBD1. Trimming cost V 2 bases and J 4 bases; bases outside gene matches: 8. This CDR3 is 15 amino acids long. Germline loops: CDR1 SGHRS, CDR2 YFSETQ. CDR3 in amino acids: CASSLIGGSFYGYTF. CDR3 nucleotide sequence: TGCGCCAGCAGCTTAATAGGGGGCTCCTTCTATGGCTACACCTTC. Filled out from reference TRBV5-1 and TRBJ1-2, the complete variable domain reads KAGVTQTPRYLIKTRGQQVTLSCSPISGHRSVSWYQQTPGQGLQFLFEYFSETQRNKGNFPGRFSGRQFSNSRSEMNVSTLELGDSALYLCASSLIGGSFYGYTFGSGTRLTVV.

This clone was recorded once. The chain recombines TRBV6-5 with TRBJ2-7; 8 bases agree with TRBD2. CDR3 length: 13 residues. The V gene's germline CDR1 is MNHEY and CDR2 SVGAGI. The V and J ends lost 6 bases and 7 bases, in that order; junction bases with no gene match: 8. CDR3 DNA sequence: TGTGCCAGCAGGACTAGCGCCTTCCTGGAGCAGTACTTC. It is translated as CASRTSAFLEQYF.

This chain links TRBV30 with TRBJ1-1; TRBD1 matches 11 bases. From germline, CDR1 is GTSNPN and CDR2 SVGIG (reference sequence). The CDR3 loop spans 13 amino acids. The J segment lost 11 bases and the V segment lost 1 base, leaving 6 bases of the junction unmatched. For the CDR3, the DNA is TGTGCCTGGAGTGGTGGACAGGGGGCTAAGGCTTTCTTT. Encoded protein: CAWSGGQGAKAFF.

This clone occurred a few times. This sequence joins TRBV6-2 or TRBV6-3 and TRBJ1-1, with D perhaps matching TRBD1 (6 bases). Germline V gene sequence: CDR1 MNHEY, CDR2 SVGEGT. The V end was cut by 5 bases, the J end by 3 bases, with 13 bases between. The CDR3 spans 14 residues. The CDR3 DNA sequence: TGTGCCAGCAGTCCGCAGGGGTGGGACACTGAAGCTTTCTTT. Translated, it gives CASSPQGWDTEAFF.

There are a few counts of this clone. The rearrangement links TRBV7-2 to TRBJ2-3, with no clear D. The CDR3 is made up of 12 amino acids. V was cut by 5 bases and J by 0 bases, with 3 bases left in between. The germline V gene has CDR1 SGHTA and CDR2 FQGNSA. The CDR3, as DNA: TGTGCCAGCAGCCTAAGCACAGATACGCAGTATTTT. Translation gives CASSLSTDTQYF.

The chain couples TRBV29-1 to TRBJ1-4, with TRBD1 matching over 7 bases. This CDR3 has 14 amino acids. Germline CDR1 reads SQVTM; CDR2 reads ANQGSEA. The junction had 11 bases not matched to a gene; V was cut back by 6 bases and J by 7 bases. CDR3 bases: TGCAGCGTGGCGCTACAGGGGTTTACTGAAAAACTGTTTTTT. Translated, it gives CSVALQGFTEKLFF.

This chain joins TRBV30 and TRBJ2-7; 7 bases are a match to TRBD2. CDR1 and CDR2 (germline): GTSNPN, SVGIG (reference sequence). The CDR3 is made up of 12 amino acids. Trimming cost V 5 bases and J 6 bases; bases outside gene matches: 7. CDR3 amino acids: CAWGGGRGEQYF. CDR3 nucleotide sequence: TGTGCCTGGGGTGGCGGGAGAGGCGAGCAGTACTTC.

The V call is TRBV18, the J call TRBJ1-4; TRBD1 aligns across 9 bases. Germline V lookup: CDR1 KGHSH, CDR2 LQKENI. The CDR3 covers 14 residues. The junction had 6 bases not matched to a gene; V was cut back by 0 bases and J by 13 bases. The CDR3: CASSPPGTGLALFF. The DNA for the CDR3 is TGTGCCAGCTCACCACCCGGGACAGGGTTGGCACTGTTTTTT.

This chain uses TRBV18 with TRBJ1-1; unclear D gene. Looked up from germline, CDR1 is KGHSH and CDR2 is LQKENI. The CDR3 is 13 amino acids. Trimming removed 2 bases at V and 1 base at J, with 5 bases between. The CDR3 nucleotides are TGTGCCAGCTCACCATTGGCGAACACTGAAGCTTTCTTT. The encoded protein is CASSPLANTEAFF.

This rearrangement joins TRBV12-3 or TRBV12-4 to TRBJ1-2; TRBD1 matches at 9 bases. V trimming: 4 bases; J trimming: 8 bases; junction bases outside the gene matches: 5. This CDR3 region has 13 residues. CDR3 coding DNA: TGTGCCAGCAGTTCCGCGACAGGGGGAGGCTACACCTTC. This encodes CASSSATGGGYTF.

This chain joins TRBV1 and TRBJ2-7; TRBD1, as called in the table, went unchecked against the DNA. TRBV1 constitutes a pseudogene. The length of the CDR3 is 13 residues. The CDR3 is CTSIEQPIGEQYF. CDR3 nucleotides: TGCACCAGCATTGAACAGCCCATTGGCGAGCAGTACTTC.

In its sample, this clone was seen a few times. V is TRBV27 and J is TRBJ1-3, with D possibly TRBD1 on 5 matching bases. The CDR3 is 16 residues long. V lost 4 bases and J 0 bases, leaving 13 bases between the germline ends. Germline V gene lookup returns CDR1 MNHEY and CDR2 SMNVEV (reference sequence). The CDR3 loop is CASSSRWGFSGNTIYF. The CDR3 DNA follows: TGTGCCAGCAGTTCCCGGTGGGGCTTCTCTGGAAACACCATATATTTT.

V usage is TRBV5-6 and J usage is TRBJ1-5; D uncertain. Trimming cost V 4 bases and J 6 bases, with 17 bases left between them. CDR1 and CDR2 (germline): SGHDT, YYEEEE. The CDR3 runs to 15 residues. The CDR3 region is CASSPRSPGGQPQHF. The CDR3 DNA follows: TGTGCCAGCAGCCCTCGGTCCCCTGGAGGTCAGCCCCAGCATTTT.

The rearrangement joins TRBV24-1 to TRBJ2-7; D perhaps matches TRBD1 (5 bases). CDR3 length equals 17 residues. CDR1 is KGHDR and CDR2 is SFDVKD in the germline V gene. Trimming removed 4 bases at V and 4 bases at J, with 22 bases between. The CDR3 sequence: CATSDPELLRTRYEQYV. As DNA, the CDR3 is TGTGCCACCAGTGACCCCGAGCTGCTTAGGACAAGGTACGAGCAGTACGTC.

V gene TRBV27 combines with J gene TRBJ2-5; D call uncertain. The CDR3 spans 13 residues. V lost 2 bases, J lost 5 bases, and 9 bases lay in between. Looked up from germline, CDR1 is MNHEY and CDR2 is SMNVEV (reference sequence). The CDR3 bases are TGTGCCAGCAGTTTAGTGGGCAGGGAGACCCAGTACTTC. It translates to CASSLVGRETQYF.